The 26 T cell receptor delta chains listed next were all sequenced from one sample in a study of gamma-delta T cells after stem cell transplantation. TCRdb redid the clone calls on the RT-PCR reads with CATT. The sample has about 7,800 delta-chain clones; roughly 14% are singletons. The source material was gamma-delta T cells. These TCRs come from a human donor. It is not recorded whose cells these are; they may come from a transplant donor.

This clone is termed medium-sized. V gene TRDV1 combines with J gene TRDJ1, with 12 positions matching TRDD3. The germline V gene encodes CDR1 TSWWSYY and CDR2 QGS. The CDR3 extends over 23 amino acids. V dropped 1 base and J dropped 0; count of bases not matched to a gene: 21. This chain's CDR3 is CALGEPGLPGDWGIPSYTDKLIF. The CDR3 nucleotides read TGTGCTCTTGGGGAACCCGGCCTTCCGGGGGACTGGGGGATACCCTCGTACACCGATAAACTCATCTTT.

This clone was seen a handful of times. The chain recombines TRDV2 with TRDJ3, with 13 nucleotides matching TRDD3. This CDR3 has 19 amino acids. J lost 5 bases, V lost 1 base, and 7 bases had no gene match. CDR1 is GEAIGNYY and CDR2 is EKD in the germline V gene. CDR3 nucleotide sequence: TGTGCCTGTGACACAACTGGGGGATACGCGGCCCGGGACACCCGACAGATGTTTTTC. The encoded protein is CACDTTGGYAARDTRQMFF.

Concerning this clone: This likely traces to a read error, being one base from a far larger clone. The chain joins TRDV2 to TRDJ3; weak D call: TRDD3 (6 bases). In germline, CDR1 is GEAIGNYY, CDR2 EKD. Trimming cost V 2 bases and J 3 bases, with 13 bases left between them. The CDR3 sequence is 17 residues long. CDR3 sequence: CACDSTGSYWDTRQMFF. CDR3 coding DNA: TGTGCCTGTGACAGTACTGGGAGCTACTGGGACACCCGACAGATGTTTTTC.

The sample holds a few counts of this clone. A much more abundant neighbour one base away suggests this may be a read error. J is TRDJ1 and V is TRDV2, with 12 bases identical to TRDD3. This CDR3 is 16 amino acids long. Germline CDR1 GEAIGNYY, CDR2 EKD. The CDR3 region is CARDTSWGIRTDKLIF. The CDR3 region has the DNA TGTGCCCGTGACACGAGCTGGGGGATACGGACCGATAAACTCATCTTT.

Of note for this clone: A read error may be the cause here, since a much bigger clone is one base away. The chain links TRDV2 to TRDJ1; a weak D match, TRDD3 (6 bases). Germline CDR1 is GEAIGNYY and CDR2 is EKD. The CDR3 sequence is 15 residues long. This CDR3 is CACVPMGGYTDELIF. In DNA form, the CDR3 reads TGTGCCTGTGTCCCAATGGGGGGTTACACCGATGAACTCATCTTT.

This clone is medium-sized in the sample. The CDR3 loop is CACDTVWGGLTGDSSWDTRQMFF. CDR3 bases: TGTGCCTGTGACACCGTTTGGGGAGGACTTACTGGGGATAGCTCCTGGGACACCCGACAGATGTTTTTC. The chain links TRDV2 to TRDJ3; the match to TRDD3 covers 7 bases. The CDR3 totals 23 residues. J was trimmed by 0 bases and V by 0 bases; bases with no gene match: 19. The germline gives CDR1 GEAIGNYY, CDR2 EKD.

This clone was observed a few times. This may come from a read error, since a much larger clone is one base off. V is TRDV2 and J is TRDJ1; 7 bases are shared with TRDD3. The length of the CDR3 is 24 residues. V lost 2 bases to trimming and J lost 0 bases; unmatched junction nucleotides: 32. CDR1 GEAIGNYY and CDR2 EKD come from the germline V gene. DNA for the CDR3: TGTGCCTGTGACAGAGGGACTCCCTCCCTACTTTACTCTAACTGGGGCTTGTACACCGATAAACTCATCTTT. Protein sequence: CACDRGTPSLLYSNWGLYTDKLIF.

As regards this clone: A single base separates this from a much larger clone, so it may be a read error. The genes are TRDV2 and TRDJ1; 12 bases map to TRDD3. This CDR3 region has 18 residues. V shed 0 bases, J shed 1 base, and the junction held 8 bases outside the gene matches. Germline lookup yields CDR1 GEAIGNYY and CDR2 EKD. The CDR3 region is CACDTATGGYTATDKLIF. The CDR3 DNA reads TGTGCCTGTGACACCGCGACTGGGGGATACACGGCCACCGATAAACTCATCTTT.

The rearrangement links TRDV1 to TRDJ1; D is ambiguous. The ends were cut back, 4 bases at V and 0 bases at J, with 15 bases in the middle. Germline V lookup: CDR1 TSWWSYY, CDR2 QGS. This CDR3 is built from 16 residues. The CDR3 DNA follows: TGTGCTCTTGGGGGCCCCCGGCGCGATTACACCGATAAACTCATCTTT. It encodes CALGGPRRDYTDKLIF.

About this clone itself: Translating this DNA gives a protein that differs at residue 12 from the TCRdb one, which belongs to a much larger clone; a read error is likely, and the protein shown is this translation. This chain connects TRDV2 to TRDJ1, with TRDD3 matching 13 bases. The CDR3 length is 16 residues. V lost 1 base, J lost 4 bases, and 5 bases stayed unmatched. CDR1 GEAIGNYY and CDR2 EKD come from the germline V gene. The CDR3 region has the DNA TGTGCCTGTGACACGGGGTACTGGGGGATACGCGATAAACTCATCTTT. Protein sequence: CACDTGYWGIRDKLIF.

The chain employs TRDV1 and TRDJ1, with TRDD3 matching over 7 bases. After removal of 0 bases from V and 0 bases from J, the junction contained 13 bases not matched to a gene. The CDR3 sequence is 19 residues long. The germline V gene encodes CDR1 TSWWSYY and CDR2 QGS. The CDR3 is CALGELPYDLGAYTDKLIF. The CDR3 DNA reads as TGTGCTCTTGGGGAACTCCCCTACGATCTGGGGGCCTACACCGATAAACTCATCTTT.

The rearrangement uses TRDV1 and TRDJ2; 11 positions agree with TRDD3. CDR1 TSWWSYY and CDR2 QGS come from the germline V gene. V was clipped by 0 bases and J by 6 bases; unmatched bases: 24. CDR3 size: 23 residues. The chain's CDR3 is CALGELTRFGGYACLREAAQLFF. The CDR3 nucleotides are TGTGCTCTTGGGGAACTAACAAGGTTTGGGGGATACGCCTGCCTAAGAGAGGCAGCACAACTCTTCTTT.

About this clone itself: One junction end does not reproduce the germline sequence, and a read error may be involved. Other DNA sequences in the sample encode the same CDR3. The chain combines TRDV1 with TRDJ1; 8 bases align to TRDD3. The CDR3 spans 21 residues. CDR1 is TSWWSYY, CDR2 QGS, per germline. This CDR3 is CALGELPDPGGGFGYTDKLIF. The CDR3 nucleotides are TGTGCTCTAGGGGAACTACCCGACCCAGGTGGGGGATTTGGGTACACCGATAAACTCATCTTT.

By share of the sample, this clone is medium-sized (0.01 to 0.1%). The chain joins TRDV2 to TRDJ3; tentative D call: TRDD3 (5 bases). The V gene lost 3 bases and the J gene lost 0 bases, with 20 bases spanning the gap. The germline CDR1 and CDR2 sequences are GEAIGNYY and EKD. CDR3 size: 20 residues. The CDR3, as DNA: TGTGCCTGTGACTCCCGTCCCCATACGCGTCTCTCCTGGGACACCCGACAGATGTTTTTC. Amino acid sequence: CACDSRPHTRLSWDTRQMFF.

This clone is deemed medium-sized. This rearrangement joins TRDV2 to TRDJ1; 9 nucleotides agree with TRDD3. The CDR3 is made up of 19 amino acids. V lost 0 bases to trimming and J lost 0 bases; unmatched junction nucleotides: 13. Per germline, CDR1 GEAIGNYY and CDR2 EKD. The DNA for the CDR3 is TGTGCCTGTGACACCGGGGGATACCTGAACGGTCGCTACACCGATAAACTCATCTTT. Its translation: CACDTGGYLNGRYTDKLIF.

Note on this clone: Given a far larger clone just one base away, this is likely a sequencing read error. The gene calls are TRDV2 and TRDJ3, with TRDD3 identical over 9 bases. This CDR3 spans 18 amino acids. From germline, CDR1 is GEAIGNYY and CDR2 EKD. CDR3 sequence (DNA): TGTGCCCGTGACACCGTGGGGGATATTGTCTGGGACACCCGACAGATGTTTTTC. Its protein product is CARDTVGDIVWDTRQMFF.

This clone was seen only a few times. One base away lies a much larger clone, so this may be a sequencing read error. The same CDR3 can be traced to other DNA sequences in this sample. The chain has TRDV3 and TRDJ2; tentative D call: TRDD3 (5 bases). CDR1 and CDR2 (germline): TVYSNPD, GDNSRS (reference sequence). This CDR3 spans 14 amino acids. Trimming shortened V by 2 bases and J by 7 bases, and 17 bases separated the two germline ends. CDR3 amino acids: CAFGDKGREAQLFF. The CDR3 bases are TGTGCCTTTGGGGACAAAGGCCGGGAAGCACAACTCTTCTTT.

This clone showed up just a few times. J is TRDJ1 and V is TRDV1; 9 bases map to TRDD3. CDR3 length equals 23 residues. Trimming took 3 bases from V and 2 from J; bases not matched to a gene: 28. Germline V gene lookup returns CDR1 TSWWSYY and CDR2 QGS. The CDR3 loop reads CALGELPPSSVLGDYPPTDKLIF. In DNA form, the CDR3 reads TGTGCTCTTGGGGAGCTCCCCCCTTCCTCCGTACTGGGGGACTACCCCCCTACCGATAAACTCATCTTT.

Sample share makes this clone medium-sized. The chain joins TRDV1 to TRDJ1, with TRDD3 identical over 12 bases. Per the germline V gene, CDR1 is TSWWSYY and CDR2 is QGS. The CDR3 extends over 21 amino acids. The ends lost 2 bases at V and 3 bases at J; junction bases unmatched: 19. CDR3 DNA sequence: TGTGCTCTTGGGGAATTTCCCCTCGTACTGGGGGATACACCCTGGGCCGATAAACTCATCTTT. This codes for CALGEFPLVLGDTPWADKLIF.

About this clone: This sample includes further DNA sequences coding for the same CDR3. The chain couples TRDV2 to TRDJ1; 10 bases line up with TRDD3. The CDR3 spans 15 residues. The germline V gene encodes CDR1 GEAIGNYY and CDR2 EKD. With V trimmed by 0 bases and J by 2 bases, 2 bases remained unmatched. CDR3 DNA sequence: TGTGCCTGTGACACCGTACTGGGGGATACCGATAAACTCATCTTT. It codes for CACDTVLGDTDKLIF.

This clone was counted between two and nine times. Compared with germline, one end of the junction differs, possibly owing to a read error. The rearrangement links TRDV2 to TRDJ1, with 8 positions matching TRDD3. The CDR3 covers 14 residues. Germline CDR1 and CDR2: GEAIGNYY and EKD. The CDR3 region has the DNA TGTGCCTGTGACACCTGGGGGATCACCGATAAGCTCACCTTT. Protein sequence: CACDTWGITDKLTF.

This clone is labeled as medium-sized. Other DNA sequences in the sample encode the same CDR3. The chain recombines TRDV2 with TRDJ3; the match to TRDD3 covers 9 bases. CDR3 length: 17 residues. V gave up 1 base and J gave up 0 bases; unmatched junction bases: 0. Germline V lookup: CDR1 GEAIGNYY, CDR2 EKD. The CDR3 reads CACDTGGYSWDTRQMFF. CDR3 nucleotides: TGTGCCTGTGACACTGGGGGATACTCCTGGGACACCCGACAGATGTTTTTC.

This clone was seen a few times. Distinct nucleotide sequences in the sample also encode this CDR3. The chain is built from TRDV1 and TRDJ1, with D perhaps TRDD2 or TRDD3 (9 bases each). The CDR3 runs to 23 residues. Deletions cut 3 bases from V and 0 bases from J, with 35 bases between. Germline CDR1 reads TSWWSYY; CDR2 reads QGS. The CDR3 sequence is CALGDPDPSYAGGWFAYTDKLIF. As DNA, the CDR3 is TGTGCTCTTGGGGACCCAGACCCTTCCTACGCTGGGGGATGGTTCGCTTACACCGATAAACTCATCTTT.

This chain links TRDV1 with TRDJ4, with D maybe TRDD3 (6 bases). The CDR3 is made up of 18 amino acids. The germline V gene has CDR1 TSWWSYY and CDR2 QGS. Deletions cut 0 bases from V and 0 bases from J, with 20 bases between. CDR3 in amino acids: CALGELSSQELGSRPLIF. In DNA form, the CDR3 reads TGTGCTCTTGGGGAACTTTCGTCCCAAGAACTGGGTTCCAGACCCCTGATCTTT.

Concerning this clone: This may be a read error: a much more frequent sequence differs by one nucleotide. This chain joins TRDV2 and TRDJ1, with TRDD3 matching 10 bases. The CDR3 loop spans 17 amino acids. CDR1 and CDR2 from the germline V gene are GEAIGNYY and EKD. The V and J ends lost 6 bases and 0 bases, in that order; junction bases with no gene match: 12. CDR3 protein: CACHRWGTGGYTDKLIF. CDR3 sequence (DNA): TGTGCCTGTCACCGGTGGGGAACTGGGGGATACACCGATAAACTCATCTTT.

With regard to this clone: This may be a read error: a much more frequent sequence differs by one nucleotide. The V gene is TRDV2, the J gene TRDJ3; 13 bases align to TRDD3. Germline V lookup: CDR1 GEAIGNYY, CDR2 EKD. The CDR3 consists of 20 residues. V lost 0 bases, J lost 3 bases, and 7 bases stayed unmatched. This CDR3 reads CACDTVLGDTRDWDTRQMFF. CDR3 in DNA: TGTGCCTGTGACACCGTACTGGGGGATACGCGAGACTGGGACACCCGACAGATGTTTTTC.